The present entry profiles one T cell receptor (beta chain) with its context. TCRdb's table, derived via immunoSEQ multiplex PCR, lists solely in-frame clones and lacks some. The table records 30,000 to 40,000 clones, around 85% of them present only once. Time point noted: pretreatment peripheral blood. The ends were cut back, 2 bases at V and 12 bases at J, with 14 bases in the middle. The CDR3 spans 13 residues. Germline CDR1 is SNHLY and CDR2 is FYNNEI. The sample is drawn from a study of PD-L1 blockade in urothelial cancer. Study-level information: In the patient group, about 85% of the roughly 29 were males with bladder-origin urothelial cancer. Specimens of blood held a median count of roughly 130,000 T cells.

Specimen: PBMCs, collected around atezolizumab (anti-PD-L1) treatment. V gene TRBV2 combines with J gene TRBJ2-1; D gene unclear. The sequence was obtained from a man older than 75 with urothelial cancer. CDR3 coding DNA: TGTGCCAGCAGTGAAATGACCCGTCCGGGGCAGTTCTTC. It translates to CASSEMTRPGQFF.